This entry concerns a single T cell receptor beta chain. Its antigen is as yet unknown. This entry is derived from a study of T cell responses to AZD1222 COVID-19 vaccine. The repertoire was sequenced with immunoSEQ multiplex PCR; TCRdb's copy has only in-frame clones and lacks some. The data show 100,000 to 150,000 clones, about nine tenths seen once. The study's findings and limits: Targets within unmutated variant regions were reportedly found for nearly half of spike-specific TCRs. The study found Spike-specific TCR breadth and depth rose after two AZD1222 doses. CD4 TCRs linked to vaccination spanned spike, dominating at 160-218 and 743-854.

The length of the CDR3 is 15 residues. Trimming pared 7 bases from V and 2 bases from J, leaving 17 bases between. From germline, CDR1 is MDHEN and CDR2 SYDVKM. V gene TRBV28 combines with J gene TRBJ2-5, with D possibly TRBD1 on 6 matching bases. The sequence derives from an adult in good health. Material: peripheral blood, obtained on day 0 of AZD1222 vaccination. The CDR3 reads CASTPYDRNQETQYF. The CDR3, as DNA: TGTGCCAGCACCCCGTACGACAGGAATCAAGAGACCCAGTACTTC.